What follows are 25 T cell receptor beta chains derived from one specimen sequenced in a study of shared clonotypes between healthy human individuals. Sequencing used immunoSEQ multiplex PCR; TCRdb keeps in-frame clones, though not all of them. The top ten clones hold more than 0.35% of a sample with over 2 million clones, 85% to 95% of them seen once. The source material was naive CD4+ T cells from PBMCs. Documented subset: CD45RA+ positively selected. These receptors all come from a man in his late teens or twenties in good health. Some clones in this sample may be carry-over from other donors' samples.

The chain employs TRBV7-2 and TRBJ1-2; weak D call: TRBD1 (6 bases). This CDR3 comprises 13 residues. CDR1 and CDR2 (germline): SGHTA, FQGNSA. V was shortened by 4 bases and J by 8 bases, with 14 bases between the two germline ends. In DNA form, the CDR3 reads TGTGCCAGCAGCTCAACAGGGTTGACAGGCTACACCTTC. It codes for CASSSTGLTGYTF.

About this clone: The same CDR3 also results from other DNA sequences found in this sample. The chain links TRBV30 to TRBJ2-3, with unresolved D. V lost 5 bases and J lost 4, with 10 bases in between. Germline-derived CDR1 and CDR2 are GTSNPN and SVGIG (reference sequence). This CDR3 has 12 residues. The DNA of the CDR3 is TGTGCCTGGTCATCTGGCGCAGATACGCAGTATTTT. It is translated as CAWSSGADTQYF. The full variable domain, completed using reference TRBV30 and TRBJ2-3, is SQTIHQWPATLVQPVGSPLSLECTVEGTSNPNLYWYRQAAGRGLQLLFYSVGIGQISSEVPQNLSASRPQDRQFILSSKKLLLSDSGFYLCAWSSGADTQYFGPGTRLTVL.

Comment on this clone: Other DNA sequences from this sample encode an identical CDR3 as well. This rearrangement joins TRBV5-1 to TRBJ2-4, with D unresolved. Germline V gives CDR1 SGHRS, CDR2 YFSETQ. The CDR3 is made up of 14 amino acids. The ends were cut back, 1 base at V and 0 bases at J, with 5 bases in the middle. CDR3 in amino acids: CASSLTLAKNIQYF. The CDR3 nucleotides read TGCGCCAGCAGCTTGACCCTAGCCAAAAACATTCAGTACTTC.

The chain has TRBV7-9 and TRBJ2-2, with unresolved D. This CDR3 comprises 15 residues. Germline assignment: CDR1 SEHNR and CDR2 FQNEAQ (reference sequence). Trimming stripped 4 bases from V and 6 bases from J, with 15 bases between. The CDR3 nucleotides read TGTGCCAGCAGCTCCCTGTCCTGGGTTGCCGGGGAGCTGTTTTTT. It encodes CASSSLSWVAGELFF.

The chain links TRBV19 to TRBJ2-7, with TRBD1 matching over 9 bases. The junction had 8 bases not matched to a gene; V was cut back by 3 bases and J by 2 bases. The germline V gene encodes CDR1 LNHDA and CDR2 SQIVND (reference sequence). This CDR3 contains 16 residues. For the CDR3, the DNA is TGTGCCAGTAGTATTAGGAGGACAGGGGACGCCTACGAGCAGTACTTC. Translating gives CASSIRRTGDAYEQYF.

V and J are TRBV19 and TRBJ1-2; TRBD1 might be the D (6 bases). The CDR3 consists of 13 residues. The V gene lost 5 bases and the J gene lost 8 bases, with 15 bases spanning the gap. From germline, CDR1 is LNHDA and CDR2 SQIVND (reference sequence). The CDR3 nucleotides read TGTGCCAGTAGTTTCTTAACAGGGACCGGCTACACCTTC. Its translation: CASSFLTGTGYTF.

This chain uses TRBV11-2 with TRBJ2-3, with D perhaps being TRBD1 or TRBD2 (5 bases each). The CDR3 is made up of 17 amino acids. V dropped 1 base and J dropped 3 bases, with 17 bases sitting between them. Per the germline V gene, CDR1 is SGHAT and CDR2 is FQNNGV. The CDR3 here is CASSLVVGVGATDTQYF. CDR3 nucleotides: TGTGCCAGCAGCTTAGTGGTAGGGGTGGGAGCTACAGATACGCAGTATTTT.

V and J are TRBV11-2 and TRBJ2-7; 11 bases fit TRBD2. Trimming cost V 2 bases and J 0 bases; bases outside gene matches: 9. The CDR3 length is 18 residues. Germline values: CDR1 SGHAT, CDR2 FQNNGV. The DNA of the CDR3 is TGTGCCAGCAGCTTAAAAGTTAGCGGGAGGGCCCGCTCCTACGAGCAGTACTTC. Protein: CASSLKVSGRARSYEQYF.

J is TRBJ2-7 and V is TRBV7-7; the match to TRBD2 covers 12 bases. The CDR3 runs 18 residues. V gave up 1 base and J gave up 3 bases; unmatched junction bases: 10. Per germline, CDR1 SSHAT and CDR2 FNYEAQ (reference sequence). For the CDR3, the DNA is TGTGCCAGCAGCTTAGACAGGGCTAGCGGGAGGGCCAGCTACGAGCAGTACTTC. This sequence encodes CASSLDRASGRASYEQYF.

The chain is built from TRBV7-9 and TRBJ2-2, with D tentatively TRBD1 or TRBD2 (6 bases each). The CDR3 loop spans 16 amino acids. Germline CDR1 and CDR2: SEHNR and FQNEAQ (reference sequence). The ends were cut back, 0 bases at V and 2 bases at J, with 10 bases in the middle. CDR3 bases: TGTGCCAGCAGCTTAGCGGGGGGCCTTAACACCGGGGAGCTGTTTTTT. Translation: CASSLAGGLNTGELFF. The full variable domain, its missing parts supplied by reference TRBV7-9 and TRBJ2-2, is DTGVSQNPRHKITKRGQNVTFRCDPISEHNRLYWYRQTLGQGPEFLTYFQNEAQLEKSRLLSDRFSAERPKGSFSTLEIQRTEQGDSAMYLCASSLAGGLNTGELFFGEGSRLTVL.

This chain links TRBV25-1 with TRBJ2-7; D remains unclear. V was pared by 4 bases and J by 0 bases, with 13 bases between. The germline V gene encodes CDR1 MGHDK and CDR2 SYGVNS. This CDR3 contains 15 residues. The CDR3 DNA reads TGTGCCAGCAGTGCTCTCCCCGGAAGCTCCTACGAGCAGTACTTC. This sequence encodes CASSALPGSSYEQYF.

The chain carries TRBV27 and TRBJ2-1; 8 bases are shared with TRBD2. V was pared by 3 bases and J by 6 bases, with 10 bases of the junction left unmatched. This CDR3 region has 16 residues. In germline, CDR1 is MNHEY, CDR2 SMNVEV (reference sequence). CDR3: CASSLASGSVGNEQFF. The CDR3 nucleotides read TGTGCCAGCAGTTTGGCCAGCGGGAGTGTGGGCAATGAGCAGTTCTTC.

This chain joins TRBV28 and TRBJ2-1; D might be TRBD1 (5 bases). CDR1 is MDHEN and CDR2 is SYDVKM in the germline V gene. The CDR3 contains 14 residues. The V end lost 2 bases, the J end lost 5 bases, and 10 bases lay between the germline ends. Here the CDR3 DNA reads TGTGCCAGCAGTTTAGGCAGGGTTGACAATGAGCAGTTCTTC. Translation gives CASSLGRVDNEQFF.

The genes are TRBV2 and TRBJ1-4; D is undetermined. Germline CDR1 SNHLY, CDR2 FYNNEI. This CDR3 region has 12 residues. V lost 4 bases and J 12 bases, leaving 12 bases between the germline ends. As DNA, the CDR3 is TGTGCCAGCAGTGTAGGACCACCGGAACTGTTTTTT. It codes for CASSVGPPELFF.

This clone was counted a few times. This rearrangement joins TRBV7-9 to TRBJ1-1; TRBD1 aligns across 11 bases. The V segment lost 5 bases and the J segment 5 bases; nucleotides outside the gene matches: 7. The CDR3 spans 15 residues. CDR1 and CDR2 (germline): SEHNR, FQNEAQ (reference sequence). CDR3: CASSRTGGVWTEAFF. The CDR3, as DNA: TGTGCCAGCAGCCGGACAGGGGGCGTATGGACTGAAGCTTTCTTT.

The chain employs TRBV4-3 and TRBJ2-5; 8 nucleotides line up with TRBD2. The CDR3 consists of 15 residues. Trimming cost V 0 bases and J 11 bases; bases outside gene matches: 11. Per the germline V gene, CDR1 is LGHNA and CDR2 is YSLEER. In DNA, the CDR3 is TGCGCCAGCAGCCAAGACATCTGGACGCGGGGGGAGCAGTACTTC. Protein sequence: CASSQDIWTRGEQYF.

V usage is TRBV9 and J usage is TRBJ2-1, with D uncertain. Deletions cut 10 bases from V and 8 bases from J, with 13 bases between. The CDR3 is made up of 11 amino acids. CDR1 is SGDLS, CDR2 YYNGEE, per germline. CDR3 region: CASATGDEQFF. Here the CDR3 DNA reads TGTGCCTCAGCTACCGGCGATGAGCAGTTCTTC.

As to this clone: An end of the junction does not agree with germline; a read error may underlie this. The chain joins TRBV6-5 to TRBJ2-7; 13 bases are a match to TRBD2. Germline CDR1 and CDR2: MNHEY and SVGAGI. The CDR3 loop spans 15 amino acids. Here the CDR3 reads CASTQSGTSGKLWHF. The CDR3 DNA sequence: TGTGCCAGCACCCAATCCGGGACTAGCGGGAAACTTTGGCACTTC.

This clone has a single count. This chain uses TRBV9 with TRBJ2-5; D gene ambiguous. TRBJ2-7 matches the DNA end more closely, so the J call is doubtful. Germline V gene data show CDR1 as SGDLS and CDR2 as YYNGEE. The CDR3 has 14 residues. The CDR3 DNA is TGTGCCAGCAGCGTAGGCTACCTTCCCTACGAGCAGTACTTC. This sequence encodes CASSVGYLPYEQYF.

Points on this clone: This specimen includes other DNA sequences encoding the same CDR3. V gene TRBV28 combines with J gene TRBJ1-5, with D uncertain. Germline CDR1 is MDHEN and CDR2 is SYDVKM. Deletions cut 2 bases from V and 5 bases from J, with 4 bases between. The CDR3 totals 12 residues. CDR3 residues: CASSLADQPQHF. DNA for the CDR3: TGTGCCAGCAGTTTAGCTGATCAGCCCCAGCATTTT.

Regarding this clone: Other DNA sequences in this sample translate to the same CDR3. The chain links TRBV7-2 to TRBJ2-2; D is undetermined. The V and J ends lost 1 base and 1 base respectively, with 4 bases between them. Germline loops: CDR1 SGHTA, CDR2 FQGNSA. The CDR3 extends over 14 amino acids. The CDR3 nucleotides read TGTGCCAGCAGCTTAGTGTTGAACACCGGGGAGCTGTTTTTT. Translating it yields CASSLVLNTGELFF.

The chain couples TRBV5-1 to TRBJ2-1; 10 nucleotides line up with TRBD2. Trimming cost V 1 base and J 6 bases; bases outside gene matches: 7. This CDR3 comprises 16 residues. Germline V CDR1 and CDR2: SGHRS, YFSETQ. The CDR3 here is CASSLPASGSRNEQFF. As DNA, the CDR3 is TGCGCCAGCAGCTTGCCGGCTAGCGGGAGTCGCAATGAGCAGTTCTTC.

The table lists this clone with a count of one. Other DNA sequences in the sample encode the same CDR3. The V and J genes are TRBV29-1 and TRBJ2-1; 11 bases agree with TRBD1. J was trimmed by 3 bases and V by 5 bases; bases with no gene match: 3. The CDR3 is made up of 14 amino acids. Germline CDR1 is SQVTM and CDR2 is ANQGSEA. CDR3 nucleotides: TGCAGCGTTTCCGGGACAGGGGGCTACAATGAGCAGTTCTTC. As protein: CSVSGTGGYNEQFF.

The rearrangement links TRBV7-8 to TRBJ1-1, with D uncertain. This CDR3 has 13 residues. Germline CDR1 reads SGHVS; CDR2 reads FQNEAQ. The V and J ends lost 1 base and 11 bases respectively, with 14 bases between them. CDR3 nucleotide sequence: TGTGCCAGCAGCTTAGTCGGGCGGGCCGAGGCTTTCTTT. Translated: CASSLVGRAEAFF.

The rearrangement uses TRBV2 and TRBJ1-1; D possibly corresponds to TRBD1 (5 bases). The germline V gene has CDR1 SNHLY and CDR2 FYNNEI. Trimming cost V 5 bases and J 2 bases, with 18 bases left between them. The CDR3 is 16 amino acids. The CDR3 protein is CASSNRQPTANTEAFF. The CDR3 DNA reads TGTGCCAGCAGTAATAGGCAGCCGACAGCTAACACTGAAGCTTTCTTT.